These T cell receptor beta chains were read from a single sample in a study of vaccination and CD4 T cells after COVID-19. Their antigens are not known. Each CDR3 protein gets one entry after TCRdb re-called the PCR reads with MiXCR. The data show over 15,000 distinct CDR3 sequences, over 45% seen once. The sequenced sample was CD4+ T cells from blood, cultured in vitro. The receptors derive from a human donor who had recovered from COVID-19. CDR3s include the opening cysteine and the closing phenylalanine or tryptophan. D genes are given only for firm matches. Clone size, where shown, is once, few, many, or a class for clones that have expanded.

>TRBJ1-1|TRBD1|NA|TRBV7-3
TGTGCCAGCAGCTCGAGACAGGGGGCAACTGAAGCTTTCTTT
CASSSRQGATEAFF
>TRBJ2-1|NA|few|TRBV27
TGTGCCAGCAGCCTAAAAGTAAGTCGACGAGAGCAGTTCTTC
CASSLKVSRREQFF
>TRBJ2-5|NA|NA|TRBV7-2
TGTGCCAGCAGCTTCGCCAGCAAAGAGACCCAGTACTTC
CASSFASKETQYF
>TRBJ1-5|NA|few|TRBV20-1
TGCAGTGCTACCCCAGGGGCCAATAATCAGCCCCAGCATTTT
CSATPGANNQPQHF
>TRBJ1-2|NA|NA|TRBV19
TGTGCCAGTAGTATATCACAGACCTACTATGGCTACACCTTC
CASSISQTYYGYTF
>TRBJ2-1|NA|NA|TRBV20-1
TGCAGTGCTAGTTCTAGCGGTTGGGGGCATGAGCAGTTCTTC
CSASSSGWGHEQFF
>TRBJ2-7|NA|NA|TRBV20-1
TGCAGTACTCTACGGGGACCTAAATACGAGCAGTACTTC
CSTLRGPKYEQYF
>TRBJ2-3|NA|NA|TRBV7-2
TGTGCCAGCAGCCTACAGGGCTTTGTCACAGATACGCAGTATTTT
CASSLQGFVTDTQYF
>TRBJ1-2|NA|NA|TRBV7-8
TGTGCCAGCAGCTCGGCGGGTCACTATGGCTACACCTTC
CASSSAGHYGYTF
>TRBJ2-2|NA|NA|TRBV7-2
TGTGCCAGCAGCCCCGAGGGTTTGGACACCGGGGAGCTGTTTTTT
CASSPEGLDTGELFF
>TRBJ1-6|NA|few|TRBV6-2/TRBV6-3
TGTGCCAGCAGTTACCGGGATTCACCCCTCCACTTT
CASSYRDSPLHF
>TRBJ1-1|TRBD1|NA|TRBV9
TGTGCCAGCAGGGGACAGTACACTGAAGCTTTCTTT
CASRGQYTEAFF
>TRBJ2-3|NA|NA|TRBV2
TGTGCCAACCTAGGGACCCCAGGGGCAGATACGCAGTATTTT
CANLGTPGADTQYF
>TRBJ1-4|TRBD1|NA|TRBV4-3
TGCGCCAGCAGCCAAGCCAGGAGGACAGGGCTTAATGAAAAACTGTTTTTT
CASSQARRTGLNEKLFF
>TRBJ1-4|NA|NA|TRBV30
TGTGCCTGGAGTAAGACGACAGTCATAGTTTTT
CAWSKTTVIVF
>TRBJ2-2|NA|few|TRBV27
TGTGCCAGCAGTTTTAATTCCAACACCGGGGAGCTGTTTTTT
CASSFNSNTGELFF
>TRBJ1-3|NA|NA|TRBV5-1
TGCGCCAGCAGCCGGACTACTGGAAACACCATATATTTT
CASSRTTGNTIYF
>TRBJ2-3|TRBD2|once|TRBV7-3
TGTGCCAGCAGTCGCGGGAGGGAGGGCACAGATACGCAGTATTTT
CASSRGREGTDTQYF
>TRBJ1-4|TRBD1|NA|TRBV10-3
TGTGCCATCAGTGAGGTGACAGGGAGCGAAAAACTGTTTTTT
CAISEVTGSEKLFF
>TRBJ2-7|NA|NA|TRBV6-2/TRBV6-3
TGTGCCAGCACTACGTCAATCTACGAGCAGTACTTC
CASTTSIYEQYF
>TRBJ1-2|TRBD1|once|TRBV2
TGTGCCAGCAGTGAAAGGGGGCAGGGGTTAGAAGGCTACACCTTC
CASSERGQGLEGYTF
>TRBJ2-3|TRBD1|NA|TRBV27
TGTGCCAGCAGTTTAGTGGGACAGACGATTCAGTATTTT
CASSLVGQTIQYF
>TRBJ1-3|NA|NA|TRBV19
TGTGCCAGTACCATGGGGTCAGGTTCCGTTGGAAACACCATATATTTT
CASTMGSGSVGNTIYF
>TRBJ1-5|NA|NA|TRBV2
TGTGCCAGCAGGGGTCGGGGACACAACAATCAGCCCCAGCATTTT
CASRGRGHNNQPQHF
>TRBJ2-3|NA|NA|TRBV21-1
TGTGCCAGCAGCAGGGCTACCAAGTATTTT
CASSRATKYF
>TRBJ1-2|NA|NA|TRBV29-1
TGCAGCGTTGGAGGGACGGACTATGGCTACACCTTC
CSVGGTDYGYTF
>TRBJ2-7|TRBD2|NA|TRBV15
TGTGCCACCAGCAGAGAGGGACTAGTCTACGAGCAGTACTTC
CATSREGLVYEQYF
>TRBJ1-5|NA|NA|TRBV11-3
TGTGCCAGCAGCTTAGATGGGAACAGGGCGCGTCCCCAGCATTTT
CASSLDGNRARPQHF
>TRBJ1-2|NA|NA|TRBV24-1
TGTGCCACCAGTGTCGGTAACTATGGCTACACCTTC
CATSVGNYGYTF
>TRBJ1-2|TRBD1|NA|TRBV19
TGTGCCAGTAGGGTCCGGGACAGTTTTAACTATGGCTACACCTTC
CASRVRDSFNYGYTF
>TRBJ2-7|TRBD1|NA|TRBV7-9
TGTGCCAGCAGCCTAGGGACAGGGGACGACTACGAGCAGTACTTC
CASSLGTGDDYEQYF
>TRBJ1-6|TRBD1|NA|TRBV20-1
TGCAGTGCGACATCGAGTGGGACAGGCTTTAATTCACCCCTCCACTTT
CSATSSGTGFNSPLHF
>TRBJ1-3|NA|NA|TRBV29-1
TGCAGCGTTGTTGGCAGCGGTGGAAACACCATATATTTT
CSVVGSGGNTIYF
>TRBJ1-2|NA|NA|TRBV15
TGTGCCACCAGCAGAGATCGAGGGGTTGGGTATGGCTACACCTTC
CATSRDRGVGYGYTF
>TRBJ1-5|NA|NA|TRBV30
TGTGCCTGGAGTGTAAGGGCAGATAGCAATCAGCCCCAGCATTTT
CAWSVRADSNQPQHF
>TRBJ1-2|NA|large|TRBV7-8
TGTGCCAGCAGCTTAAGGGAGGGGGACTATGGCTACACCTTC
CASSLREGDYGYTF
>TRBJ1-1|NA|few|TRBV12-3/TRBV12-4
TGTGCCAGCAACCTACTACAGGGCAAAGCTTTCTTT
CASNLLQGKAFF
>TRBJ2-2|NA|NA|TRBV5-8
TGTGCCAGCAGCCCCGGGACGGTCAGCACGAACACCGGGGAGCTGTTTTTT
CASSPGTVSTNTGELFF
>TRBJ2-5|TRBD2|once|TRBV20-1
TGCAGTGCTCTGGGATCCGGGACTAGCGGGAGTGGGGGGTCCGGAGAGACCCAGTACTTC
CSALGSGTSGSGGSGETQYF
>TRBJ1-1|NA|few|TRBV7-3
TGTGCCAGCAGTGCAAACCAGGGGAACACTGAAGCTTTCTTT
CASSANQGNTEAFF
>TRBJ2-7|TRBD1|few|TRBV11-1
TGTGCCAGCAGCTTATCGCGGGGACAGGGGACCTACGAGCAGTACTTC
CASSLSRGQGTYEQYF
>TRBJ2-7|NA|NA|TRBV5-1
TGCGCCAGCAGCTCCTCCGGAGAATACGAGCAGTACTTC
CASSSSGEYEQYF
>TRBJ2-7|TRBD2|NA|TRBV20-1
TGCAGTGCTAGAATTAGCGGGAGAGGGGGTTCCTACGAGCAGTACTTC
CSARISGRGGSYEQYF
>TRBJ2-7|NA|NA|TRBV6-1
TGTGCCAGCAATCCGGGGAGCACTACCTACGAGCAGTACTTC
CASNPGSTTYEQYF
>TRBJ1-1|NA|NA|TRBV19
TGTGCCAGTGTAGGGATCACTGAAGCTTTCTTT
CASVGITEAFF
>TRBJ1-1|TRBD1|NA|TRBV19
TGTGCCAGTACCCAGACAGGGCGGGGGACTGAAGCTTTCTTT
CASTQTGRGTEAFF
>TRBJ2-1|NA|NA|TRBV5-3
TGTGCCAGCAGCTTGGTGGGGAGCTCCTACAATGAGCAGTTCTTC
CASSLVGSSYNEQFF
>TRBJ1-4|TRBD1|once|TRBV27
TGTGCCAGCAGTTCCGGACCGGGACAGGGGAATGAAAAACTGTTTTTT
CASSSGPGQGNEKLFF
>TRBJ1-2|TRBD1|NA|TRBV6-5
TGTGCCAGCAGTTACTCGGGCCGGGACAGTGTCTATGGCTACACCTTC
CASSYSGRDSVYGYTF
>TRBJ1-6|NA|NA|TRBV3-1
TGTGCCAGCAGCCAGGCCGGGATCGGCCCAATTTCACCCCTCCACTTT
CASSQAGIGPISPLHF
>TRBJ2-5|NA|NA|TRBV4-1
TGCGCCAGCAGCCAAGGGAGGGTGGGGTACCAAGAGACCCAGTACTTC
CASSQGRVGYQETQYF